Listed below are T cell receptor beta chains from one sample, sequenced in a study of cytomegalovirus exposure and HLA in healthy donors. Generated by immunoSEQ multiplex PCR, the TCRdb table keeps only in-frame clones and is missing some. Altogether some 150,000 clones are present, roughly 80% being singletons, with the ten largest covering more than 9.5%. The sequencing input was PBMCs. These receptors came from a man younger than 35 in good health and CMV-seropositive. Each CDR3 is given with its conserved first and last residue. The D gene is left open where the match is weak. The size field is filled for only some rows; it gives once, few, many or a size class.

cdr3_aa cdr3_nt clone_size d_call j_call v_call
CASSQRRDGYTF TGTGCCAGTAGTCAAAGGCGGGATGGCTACACCTTC . . TRBJ1-2 TRBV19
CASNPRNGLARGTQYF TGTGCCAGCAACCCAAGGAACGGACTAGCGCGGGGGACCCAGTACTTC . TRBD2 TRBJ2-5 TRBV5-8
CASSKQELNTEAFF TGTGCCAGCAGCAAACAGGAGCTGAACACTGAAGCTTTCTTT . . TRBJ1-1 TRBV6-6
CASSIRQNNSPLHF TGTGCCAGCAGCATCCGACAGAATAATTCACCCCTCCACTTT few . TRBJ1-6 TRBV7-2
CAWIAGRVTDTQYF TGTGCCTGGATTGCGGGTCGGGTCACAGATACGCAGTATTTT . . TRBJ2-3 TRBV30
CASSWASGSYREQFF TGCGCCAGCAGCTGGGCTAGCGGGTCTTATCGGGAGCAGTTCTTC . TRBD2 TRBJ2-1 TRBV5-1
CASSQARESGTGELFF TGTGCCAGCAGCCAAGCCAGGGAAAGTGGCACCGGGGAGCTGTTTTTT few . TRBJ2-2 TRBV4-2
CASSIGQGRATQYF TGTGCCAGTAGTATAGGGCAGGGAAGGGCGACCCAGTACTTC . . TRBJ2-5 TRBV19
CASSLYAGNTIYF TGTGCCAGCAGCCTCTACGCAGGAAACACCATATATTTT . . TRBJ1-3 TRBV6-6
CASKMGGGWDTGELFF TGTGCCAGTAAAATGGGGGGGGGCTGGGACACCGGGGAGCTGTTTTTT . . TRBJ2-2 TRBV19
CASIRGNGPGNTIYF TGTGCCAGCATCCGGGGGAACGGCCCTGGAAACACCATATATTTT few . TRBJ1-3 TRBV6-5
CASRLGTGEFQAFF TGTGCCAGCAGGCTCGGAACAGGCGAGTTCCAAGCTTTCTTT . . TRBJ1-1 TRBV6-6
CASSLAFSGRAYNEQFF TGTGCCAGCAGCTTAGCCTTTAGCGGGAGGGCGTACAATGAGCAGTTCTTC . TRBD2 TRBJ2-1 TRBV7-6
CASRPDSNYGYTF TGTGCCAGCAGACCAGACAGCAACTATGGCTACACCTTC . . TRBJ1-2 TRBV6-5
CASSGSGNTIYF TGTGCCAGCTCAGGGTCTGGAAACACCATATATTTT . . TRBJ1-3 TRBV9
CAISRVLAEAYEQYF TGTGCCATCAGTAGGGTACTAGCGGAGGCCTACGAGCAGTACTTC . TRBD2 TRBJ2-7 TRBV10-3
CASSPRNGLAGDYEQYF TGTGCCAGCAGCCCACGAAACGGACTAGCGGGGGACTACGAGCAGTACTTC . . TRBJ2-7 TRBV12-1
CAISLAGHSDEQFF TGTGCCATCAGTCTAGCGGGTCACTCCGATGAGCAGTTCTTC . TRBD2 TRBJ2-1 TRBV10-3
CASSPRQGEWNEQFF TGTGCCAGCAGCCCTCGACAGGGGGAATGGAATGAGCAGTTCTTC . TRBD1 TRBJ2-1 TRBV7-7
CARASDSSNQETQYF TGTGCCAGAGCCAGCGACAGCAGCAACCAAGAGACCCAGTACTTC . . TRBJ2-5 TRBV5-3
CASIWDRGIFYEQYF TGTGCCAGCATTTGGGACAGGGGAATCTTCTACGAGCAGTACTTC . TRBD1 TRBJ2-7 TRBV6-4
CASSEGRGQYEQYF TGCGCCAGCAGTGAGGGTAGGGGGCAGTACGAGCAGTACTTC . TRBD1 TRBJ2-7 TRBV10-2
CASRDRAETQYF TGTGCCAGCAGAGACAGGGCAGAGACCCAGTACTTC . TRBD1 TRBJ2-5 TRBV2
CASSLAAGGDLGTQYF TGTGCCAGCAGCTTGGCGGCCGGGGGGGACTTAGGGACCCAGTACTTC . TRBD2 TRBJ2-5 TRBV5-4
CASSYSRQGRVQPQHF TGTGCCAGCAGTTACTCGAGACAGGGAAGGGTGCAGCCCCAGCATTTT . TRBD1 TRBJ1-5 TRBV6-8
CASSLPGASLNEQFF TGTGCCAGCAGTTTACCGGGAGCTTCATTGAATGAGCAGTTCTTC once . TRBJ2-1 TRBV27
CSVYSGGGDPYGYTF TGCAGCGTCTATTCAGGGGGCGGGGACCCTTATGGCTACACCTTC . TRBD1 TRBJ1-2 TRBV29-1
CASSFVLAGDSYEQYF TGCGCCAGCAGCTTCGTGCTAGCGGGAGATTCCTACGAGCAGTACTTC once TRBD2 TRBJ2-7 TRBV5-1
CASSLWGRTGELFF TGTGCCAGCAGTTTGTGGGGGAGGACCGGGGAGCTGTTTTTT . . TRBJ2-2 TRBV27
CASSLAAGGFYNEQFF TGTGCCAGCAGCTTGGCTGCGGGAGGATTTTACAATGAGCAGTTCTTC . TRBD2 TRBJ2-1 TRBV7-2
CASTDRGPTEAFF TGTGCCAGCACAGACAGGGGGCCCACTGAAGCTTTCTTT . TRBD1 TRBJ1-1 TRBV7-9
CASSLAGFSYEQYF TGTGCCAGCAGCTTAGCGGGATTCTCCTACGAGCAGTACTTC few . TRBJ2-7 TRBV11-2
CTSSEGALGTEAFF TGTACCAGCAGTGAGGGGGCGTTGGGCACTGAAGCTTTCTTT . TRBD1 TRBJ1-1 TRBV6-1
CASSIGTATNEKLFF TGCGCCAGCAGCATTGGGACAGCAACTAATGAAAAACTGTTTTTT . TRBD1 TRBJ1-4 TRBV5-1
CASSADGETNYGYTF TGTGCCAGCAGCGCGGACGGGGAGACTAACTATGGCTACACCTTC few . TRBJ1-2 TRBV9
CASSTGGTPGGETQYF TGTGCCAGCAGCACTGGTGGGACACCGGGGGGCGAGACCCAGTACTTC . . TRBJ2-5 TRBV5-4
CASSQDRAGTQYF TGTGCCAGCAGCCAAGACCGGGCAGGGACGCAGTATTTT . . TRBJ2-3 TRBV6-1
CASSAGQAFTGELFF TGTGCCAGCAGCGCCGGACAGGCGTTTACCGGGGAGCTGTTTTTT . TRBD1 TRBJ2-2 TRBV9
CATKRGGSGANGLTF TGTGCCACCAAGCGCGGCGGCTCTGGGGCCAACGGCCTGACTTTC . . TRBJ2-6 TRBV27
CAWTSGRAVTDTQYF TGTGCCTGGACTAGCGGGAGGGCCGTCACAGATACGCAGTATTTT . TRBD2 TRBJ2-3 TRBV30
CASSPQGNYGYTF TGTGCCAGTAGTCCACAGGGAAACTATGGCTACACCTTC . . TRBJ1-2 TRBV19
CASSLVAPDTQYF TGTGCCAGCAGCTTAGTAGCCCCAGATACGCAGTATTTT . . TRBJ2-3 TRBV7-9
CASSLAGGLKSYNEQFF TGTGCCAGCAGCTTAGCGGGGGGGCTGAAAAGCTACAATGAGCAGTTCTTC . TRBD2 TRBJ2-1 TRBV5-4
CASSAYREHSGNTIYF TGTGCCAGTAGCGCCTACAGGGAGCACTCTGGAAACACCATATATTTT . . TRBJ1-3 TRBV19
CASGGQGIYHGYTF TGTGCCAGTGGGGGACAGGGGATATATCATGGCTACACCTTC . TRBD1 TRBJ1-2 TRBV19
CASSLEPPGLTSYEQYF TGCGCCAGCAGCTTGGAGCCCCCGGGACTGACATCCTACGAGCAGTACTTC . . TRBJ2-7 TRBV5-1
CAWSVAGGSNEQFF TGTGCCTGGAGTGTAGCGGGGGGAAGCAATGAGCAGTTCTTC few TRBD2 TRBJ2-1 TRBV30
CASSAQQLYGYTF TGTGCCAGCAGCGCCCAACAGCTCTATGGCTACACCTTC . . TRBJ1-2 TRBV5-6
CASSHDSYGSTYTGELFF TGTGCCAGCAGCCACGACTCCTACGGGAGTACATACACCGGGGAGCTGTTTTTT . . TRBJ2-2 TRBV7-9
CSVEGLAGVYNEQFF TGCAGCGTAGAGGGACTAGCGGGGGTCTACAATGAGCAGTTCTTC . TRBD2 TRBJ2-1 TRBV29-1
CASSLGQGYGANVLTF TGTGCCAGCAGTTTAGGACAGGGATATGGGGCCAACGTCCTGACTTTC . TRBD1 TRBJ2-6 TRBV27
CASSLKLAGGQTGTYEQYF TGCGCCAGCAGCTTGAAACTAGCGGGAGGGCAAACGGGAACCTACGAGCAGTACTTC . TRBD2 TRBJ2-7 TRBV5-1